The 2 T cell receptor beta chains listed next were all sequenced from one sample in a study of blood T cell repertoires in COVID-19 (dated by TCRdb to 2019 to 2021). Libraries were made using the immunoSEQ multiplex PCR assay. TCRdb carries this immuneACCESS record with in-frame sequences only. Its versions omit some clonotypes, under half of them owing to an unresolved V gene in the studies checked, with the rest unexplained. This sample lists fewer than 65,000 clones; about 90% were detected once. The ten most abundant clones make up approximately 7.6% of the sample. Material: peripheral blood. Receptors originate from a woman aged 55-75 years with active or convalescent COVID-19.

The chain couples TRBV24-1 to TRBJ2-2; D unresolved. V was cut by 2 bases and J by 3 bases, with 9 bases left in between. The germline CDR1 and CDR2 sequences are KGHDR and SFDVKD. CDR3 length equals 15 residues. CDR3 bases: TGTGCCACCAGTGATTCCACAGCCTACACCGGGGAGCTGTTTTTT. This sequence encodes CATSDSTAYTGELFF.

The V gene is TRBV27, the J gene TRBJ2-1, with D perhaps TRBD2 (6 bases). The CDR3 has 12 amino acids. Germline CDR1 is MNHEY and CDR2 is SMNVEV (reference sequence). Trimming took off 2 bases at V and 10 bases at J, with 9 bases between the two ends. The CDR3 spells CASSLNSGEQFF. The CDR3 DNA reads TGTGCCAGCAGTTTAAATAGCGGCGAGCAGTTCTTC.